This entry lists 30 T cell receptor beta chains sequenced from one sample in a study of cytomegalovirus exposure and HLA in healthy donors. It was with 60 Vbeta and 13 Jbeta primers that the PCR ran. Produced via immunoSEQ multiplex PCR; TCRdb's table is partial and in-frame only. Here the sample spans approximately 150,000 clones, roughly 88% being singletons. Input material: PBMCs. The receptors come from a woman aged 40-49 years in good health and CMV-seronegative.

CDR3 coding DNA: TGTGCCAGCAGTTCGGGAGGGACGGGAGAAGAGACCCAGTACTTC. It codes for CASSSGGTGEETQYF. This chain uses TRBV27 with TRBJ2-5, with 8 bases that match TRBD2. After removal of 4 bases from V and 3 bases from J, the junction contained 7 bases not matched to a gene. This CDR3 has 15 amino acids. Germline assignment: CDR1 MNHEY and CDR2 SMNVEV (reference sequence).

The chain has TRBV9 and TRBJ2-1, with 8 bases matching TRBD2. The CDR3 contains 16 residues. Trimming at V came to 0 bases and at J to 7 bases, leaving 9 bases not matched to a gene. Germline V gene data show CDR1 as SGDLS and CDR2 as YYNGEE. DNA of the CDR3: TGTGCCAGCAGCGTAGGGGGGACTAGTTGGGGTAATGAGCAGTTCTTC. Its translation: CASSVGGTSWGNEQFF. The entire variable domain, with the rest obtained from reference TRBV9 and TRBJ2-1, is as follows: DSGVTQTPKHLITATGQRVTLRCSPRSGDLSVYWYQQSLDQGLQFLIQYYNGEERAKGNILERFSAQQFPDLHSELNLSSLELGDSALYFCASSVGGTSWGNEQFFGPGTRLTVL.

The V call is TRBV5-8, the J call TRBJ2-1; maybe TRBD2 (6 bases). With 4 bases removed from V and 9 bases from J, the gap between germline ends came to 17 bases. This CDR3 spans 14 amino acids. The germline gives CDR1 SGHTS, CDR2 YDEGEE. The CDR3 bases are TGTGCCAGCAGCCCCGGTTGGAGGGGACCTGAGCAGTTCTTC. Translated, it gives CASSPGWRGPEQFF.

V gene TRBV10-2 combines with J gene TRBJ1-4; the match to TRBD1 covers 8 bases. The CDR3 is made up of 13 amino acids. Trimming cost V 6 bases and J 7 bases; bases outside gene matches: 4. Germline V lookup: CDR1 WSHSY, CDR2 SAAADI. In DNA form, the CDR3 reads TGCGCCAGCAGAACAGGGGGGGGTGAAAAACTGTTTTTT. It is translated as CASRTGGGEKLFF.

V gene TRBV11-3 combines with J gene TRBJ2-7, with 7 bases matching TRBD2. The junction had 16 bases not matched to a gene; V was cut back by 5 bases and J by 9 bases. Germline lookup yields CDR1 SGHNT and CDR2 YENEEA. There are 15 residues in the CDR3. This chain's CDR3 is CASSPAGSGSSVQYF. The CDR3 nucleotides are TGTGCCAGCAGCCCGGCGGGTAGCGGGTCCTCGGTGCAGTACTTC.

Here the CDR3 reads CASSFVGETGELFF. Written as DNA, the CDR3 is TGTGCCAGCAGCTTCGTTGGGGAGACCGGGGAGCTGTTTTTT. The chain recombines TRBV5-4 with TRBJ2-2; TRBD2 is a possible D gene (5 bases). This CDR3 region has 14 residues. From germline, CDR1 is SGHNT and CDR2 YYREEE (reference sequence). The V gene lost 2 bases and the J gene lost 5 bases, with 10 bases spanning the gap.

The chain is built from TRBV28 and TRBJ2-7; D might be TRBD2 (7 bases). Trimming pared 6 bases from V and 8 bases from J, leaving 20 bases between. Germline CDR1 and CDR2: MDHEN and SYDVKM. The CDR3 contains 14 residues. The CDR3 nucleotides read TGTGCCAGCAGCACATTCTCCCGCGGGGGCCAGCAGTACTTC. This translates into CASSTFSRGGQQYF.

The gene calls are TRBV11-2 and TRBJ2-7; 8 positions agree with TRBD2. The CDR3 length is 16 residues. V shed 1 base and J 0 bases; nucleotides not matched to a gene: 5. Germline CDR1 is SGHAT and CDR2 is FQNNGV. Written as DNA, the CDR3 is TGTGCCAGCAGCTTAGTCACCGGGACTAGCTCCTACGAGCAGTACTTC. It translates to CASSLVTGTSSYEQYF.

In its sample, this clone was seen once. Here the CDR3 reads CASKNPGLGEQFF. DNA for the CDR3: TGTGCCAGCAAAAATCCGGGACTAGGTGAGCAGTTCTTC. V usage is TRBV6-6 and J usage is TRBJ2-1, with 8 bases that match TRBD2. There are 13 residues in the CDR3. Germline V gives CDR1 MNHNY, CDR2 SVGAGI (reference sequence). Trimming cost V 7 bases and J 9 bases; bases outside gene matches: 8.

The chain uses TRBV28 and TRBJ2-3, with TRBD2 matching 7 bases. Trimming at V came to 3 bases and at J to 0 bases, leaving 3 bases not matched to a gene. Germline CDR1 and CDR2: MDHEN and SYDVKM. The CDR3 loop spans 15 amino acids. CDR3 loop: CASSFASGSTDTQYF. Written as DNA, the CDR3 is TGTGCCAGCAGTTTCGCTAGCGGTAGCACAGATACGCAGTATTTT.

The chain links TRBV5-8 to TRBJ1-2; 7 bases align to TRBD1. Germline V lookup: CDR1 SGHTS, CDR2 YDEGEE. The CDR3 contains 15 residues. The ends lost 0 bases at V and 4 bases at J; junction bases unmatched: 6. The CDR3 nucleotides read TGTGCCAGCAGCTTGGATAGGGGGCCAGGCTATGGCTACACCTTC. Residues: CASSLDRGPGYGYTF.

The chain carries TRBV27 and TRBJ2-7; perhaps TRBD2 as D (6 bases). CDR3 size: 13 residues. Germline V gene data show CDR1 as MNHEY and CDR2 as SMNVEV (reference sequence). V lost 2 bases and J lost 7, with 12 bases in between. In DNA form, the CDR3 reads TGTGCCAGCAGTTTAACGGGGGAGTGGGAGCAGTACTTC. It specifies CASSLTGEWEQYF.

On this clone: It is likely a read error, because the conserved phenylalanine at the end of the CDR3 is missing. The V gene is TRBV5-1, the J gene TRBJ1-2, with D perhaps matching TRBD1 (5 bases). The CDR3 spans 17 residues. V gave up 0 bases and J gave up 6 bases, with 21 bases separating them. CDR1 SGHRS and CDR2 YFSETQ come from the germline V gene. The CDR3 region has the DNA TGCGCCAGCAGCTTGGGTCAGGGAATTAGACATGAGGATGGCTACACCTCC. This codes for CASSLGQGIRHEDGYTS.

This clone was counted a few times. This chain connects TRBV6-5 to TRBJ1-4; tentative D call: TRBD1 (5 bases). The CDR3 runs 12 residues. V shed 8 bases and J shed 7 bases, with 11 bases lying between them. CDR1 is MNHEY and CDR2 is SVGAGI in the germline V gene. CDR3 sequence: CASSGQGEKLFF. DNA for the CDR3: TGTGCCAGCTCAGGGCAGGGTGAAAAACTGTTTTTT.

CDR3 sequence: CSVRQGDTEAFF. CDR3 in DNA: TGCAGCGTTAGACAGGGGGACACTGAAGCTTTCTTT. The V and J genes are TRBV29-1 and TRBJ1-1; 9 nucleotides align to TRBD1. In germline, CDR1 is SQVTM, CDR2 ANQGSEA. This CDR3 contains 12 residues. Trimming cost V 5 bases and J 3 bases; bases outside gene matches: 1.

DNA for the CDR3: TGCGCCAGCAGCCAAGTGGCTAGCGGCACAGATACGCAGTATTTT. Its protein is CASSQVASGTDTQYF. V usage is TRBV4-3 and J usage is TRBJ2-3; tentatively, D is TRBD2 (6 bases). CDR3 length: 15 amino acids. CDR1 and CDR2 from the germline V gene are LGHNA and YSLEER. V lost 1 base and J 1 base, leaving 9 bases between the germline ends.

J is TRBJ2-1 and V is TRBV28, with 9 bases identical to TRBD2. The CDR3 is made up of 15 amino acids. J gave up 4 bases and V 3 bases, and 4 bases lay outside the gene matches. CDR1 MDHEN and CDR2 SYDVKM come from the germline V gene. The DNA of the CDR3 is TGTGCCAGCAGTTTTCCTAGCGGGATGTACAATGAGCAGTTCTTC. This translates into CASSFPSGMYNEQFF. The full variable domain, with the rest looked up from reference TRBV28 and TRBJ2-1, is DVKVTQSSRYLVKRTGEKVFLECVQDMDHENMFWYRQDPGLGLRLIYFSYDVKMKEKGDIPEGYSVSREKKERFSLILESASTNQTSMYLCASSFPSGMYNEQFFGPGTRLTVL.

The rearrangement joins TRBV25-1 to TRBJ1-2; tentative D call: TRBD1 (6 bases). The V and J ends lost 5 bases and 3 bases respectively, with 10 bases between them. The CDR3 loop spans 13 amino acids. Germline CDR1 MGHDK, CDR2 SYGVNS. CDR3 in DNA: TGTGCCAGCAGTTTGGGGGCGGACTATGGCTACACCTTC. Protein product: CASSLGADYGYTF.

The chain links TRBV5-1 to TRBJ1-1; D is unclear. Looked up from germline, CDR1 is SGHRS and CDR2 is YFSETQ. Trimming cost V 3 bases and J 1 base, with 10 bases left between them. This CDR3 has 14 amino acids. The chain's CDR3 is CASSWASTNTEAFF. The CDR3 DNA sequence: TGCGCCAGCAGCTGGGCGAGCACGAACACTGAAGCTTTCTTT.

The genes are TRBV7-9 and TRBJ2-2; D unresolved. Trimming pared 5 bases from V and 6 bases from J, leaving 13 bases between. This CDR3 has 14 residues. The germline gives CDR1 SEHNR, CDR2 FQNEAQ (reference sequence). In DNA form, the CDR3 reads TGTGCCAGCAGCCAACCGGGTAGGCCCGGGGAGCTGTTTTTT. This encodes CASSQPGRPGELFF.

This chain links TRBV7-9 with TRBJ2-1, with TRBD2 as a possible D gene (5 bases). The CDR3 totals 13 residues. Looked up from germline, CDR1 is SEHNR and CDR2 is FQNEAQ (reference sequence). V gave up 7 bases and J gave up 4 bases, with 11 bases separating them. In DNA form, the CDR3 reads TGTGCCAGCACCGGGATTGGGTACAATGAGCAGTTCTTC. Residues: CASTGIGYNEQFF.

Here the CDR3 DNA reads TGCGCCAGCAGCCAACATAGCGGGGGGCAAGAGACCCAGTACTTC. Its translation is CASSQHSGGQETQYF. The V gene is TRBV4-1, the J gene TRBJ2-5; 10 bases align to TRBD2. The CDR3 runs 15 residues. With V trimmed by 2 bases and J by 2 bases, 2 bases remained unmatched. Germline V gives CDR1 MGHRA, CDR2 YSYEKL.

This clone was counted a single time. This chain connects TRBV19 to TRBJ2-1; no definite D call. The CDR3 contains 14 residues. V was clipped by 2 bases and J by 8 bases, with 13 bases between them. Germline values: CDR1 LNHDA, CDR2 SQIVND (reference sequence). Here the CDR3 reads CASSIPAYVDEQFF. CDR3 nucleotide sequence: TGTGCCAGTAGTATACCCGCGTACGTCGATGAGCAGTTCTTC.

The chain employs TRBV7-9 and TRBJ2-3; 9 nucleotides align to TRBD2. The CDR3 totals 17 residues. The germline CDR1 and CDR2 sequences are SEHNR and FQNEAQ (reference sequence). J was trimmed by 2 bases and V by 1 base; bases with no gene match: 7. CDR3 sequence (DNA): TGTGCCAGCAGCTTAGGGTCAGCGGGAGGCTCCACAGATACGCAGTATTTT. Amino acid sequence: CASSLGSAGGSTDTQYF.

The chain combines TRBV5-4 with TRBJ2-2; D gene ambiguous. Germline assignment: CDR1 SGHNT and CDR2 YYREEE (reference sequence). Trimming shortened V by 1 base and J by 5 bases, and 3 bases separated the two germline ends. The CDR3 is 12 residues long. CDR3 nucleotide sequence: TGTGCCAGCAGCTTGCAGACCGGGGAGCTGTTTTTT. Its translation is CASSLQTGELFF.

The chain joins TRBV19 to TRBJ1-1; no clear D. V lost 7 bases, J lost 2 bases, and 5 bases lay in between. The germline gives CDR1 LNHDA, CDR2 SQIVND (reference sequence). The CDR3 is made up of 11 amino acids. CDR3: CASNTNTEAFF. The DNA of the CDR3 is TGTGCCAGTAATACAAACACTGAAGCTTTCTTT.

This sequence joins TRBV30 and TRBJ2-5; weak D call: TRBD1 (5 bases). Germline V gene lookup returns CDR1 GTSNPN and CDR2 SVGIG (reference sequence). The CDR3 has 15 residues. V lost 8 bases and J 0 bases, leaving 19 bases between the germline ends. The CDR3 region is CAGLRTPVYQETQYF. In DNA, the CDR3 is TGTGCCGGCCTACGGACACCCGTGTACCAAGAGACCCAGTACTTC. Based on the CDR3 plus reference TRBV30 and TRBJ2-5, the full variable domain is SQTIHQWPATLVQPVGSPLSLECTVEGTSNPNLYWYRQAAGRGLQLLFYSVGIGQISSEVPQNLSASRPQDRQFILSSKKLLLSDSGFYLCAGLRTPVYQETQYFGPGTRLLVL.

The chain has TRBV5-4 and TRBJ2-3; 9 nucleotides agree with TRBD2. J gave up 6 bases and V 2 bases, and 7 bases lay outside the gene matches. The germline V gene encodes CDR1 SGHNT and CDR2 YYREEE (reference sequence). The length of the CDR3 is 15 residues. This CDR3 is CASSFAGGTSDTQYF. The CDR3 DNA sequence: TGTGCCAGCAGCTTCGCGGGAGGGACCTCTGATACGCAGTATTTT. The whole variable domain, remainder taken from reference TRBV5-4 and TRBJ2-3, is ETGVTQSPTHLIKTRGQQVTLRCSSQSGHNTVSWYQQALGQGPQFIFQYYREEENGRGNFPPRFSGLQFPNYSSELNVNALELDDSALYLCASSFAGGTSDTQYFGPGTRLTVL.

The chain combines TRBV7-9 with TRBJ2-4; a possible D gene is TRBD1 (5 bases). The germline CDR1 and CDR2 sequences are SEHNR and FQNEAQ (reference sequence). The V end lost 5 bases, the J end lost 1 base, and 15 bases lay between the germline ends. The CDR3 covers 16 residues. As DNA, the CDR3 is TGTGCCAGCAGCCCGGACCCAGGGATTGCCAAAAACATTCAGTACTTC. Its translation: CASSPDPGIAKNIQYF.

The chain uses TRBV5-4 and TRBJ2-7; a possible D gene is TRBD1 (6 bases). The ends were cut back, 4 bases at V and 1 base at J, with 9 bases in the middle. Germline CDR1 SGHNT, CDR2 YYREEE (reference sequence). The CDR3 extends over 13 amino acids. In DNA, the CDR3 is TGTGCCAGCAGCCGGACAGAGTCCTACGAGCAGTACTTC. Protein product: CASSRTESYEQYF.